The rows below give T cell receptor beta chains drawn from one sample of a study of cytomegalovirus exposure and HLA in healthy donors. Libraries were prepared by immunoSEQ multiplex PCR; TCRdb keeps only in-frame clonotypes and omits some of them. Of 130,000 or so clones in the sample, around 74% are singletons; the top ten hold 6.6%. The material sequenced was PBMCs. The receptors were gathered from a man aged 35 to 55 in good health and CMV-seropositive. The conserved cysteine and the conserved F or W are not part of the CDR3 here.

J,V,CDR3
TRBJ2-7,TRBV2,ASSPTGTVDEQY
TRBJ2-7,TRBV21-1,ASSKTLGRENKNEQY
TRBJ1-5,TRBV28,ASSLVGTGLIGNQPQH
TRBJ1-1,TRBV7-6,ASSQRTGRSSEAF
TRBJ2-1,TRBV7-9,ASTTGTSGRNEQF
TRBJ2-1,TRBV7-9,ASSFGGRANEQF
TRBJ1-6,TRBV4-1,ASSQVRGYSPLH
TRBJ2-1,TRBV29-1,SVEYRAYNEQF
TRBJ2-1,TRBV11-2,ASSYVDSSYNEQF
TRBJ1-2,TRBV6-5,ASRRGTANYGYT
TRBJ2-7,TRBV11-1,ASSRPGQGTSYEQY
TRBJ1-6,TRBV5-1,ASSDGANSPLH
TRBJ1-2,TRBV7-9,ASSSRGLGYT